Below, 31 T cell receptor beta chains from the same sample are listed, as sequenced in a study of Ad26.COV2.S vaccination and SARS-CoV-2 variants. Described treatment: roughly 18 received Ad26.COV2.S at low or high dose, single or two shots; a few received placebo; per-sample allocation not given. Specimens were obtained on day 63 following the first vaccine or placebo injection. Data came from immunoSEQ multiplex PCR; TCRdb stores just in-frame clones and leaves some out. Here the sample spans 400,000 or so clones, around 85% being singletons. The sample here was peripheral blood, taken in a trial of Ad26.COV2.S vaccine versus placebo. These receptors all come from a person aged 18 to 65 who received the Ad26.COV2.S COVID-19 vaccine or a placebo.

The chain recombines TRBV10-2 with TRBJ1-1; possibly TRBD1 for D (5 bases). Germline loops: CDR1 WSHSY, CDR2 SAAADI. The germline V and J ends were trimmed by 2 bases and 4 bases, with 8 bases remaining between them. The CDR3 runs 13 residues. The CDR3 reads CASSEGGVTEAFF. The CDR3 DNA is TGCGCCAGCAGTGAGGGGGGGGTCACTGAAGCTTTCTTT.

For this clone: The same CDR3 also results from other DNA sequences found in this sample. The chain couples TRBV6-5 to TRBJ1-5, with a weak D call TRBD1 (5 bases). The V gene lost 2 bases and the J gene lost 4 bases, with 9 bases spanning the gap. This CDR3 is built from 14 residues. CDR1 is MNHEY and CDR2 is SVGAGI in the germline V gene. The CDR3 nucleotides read TGTGCCAGCAGTTACGGGGCAGGTAATCAGCCCCAGCATTTT. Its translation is CASSYGAGNQPQHF.

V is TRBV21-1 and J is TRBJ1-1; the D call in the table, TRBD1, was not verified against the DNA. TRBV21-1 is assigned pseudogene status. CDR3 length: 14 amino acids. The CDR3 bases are TGTGCCAGCAGCATTATGGACAGGGGAACTGAAGCTTTCTTT. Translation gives CASSIMDRGTEAFF.

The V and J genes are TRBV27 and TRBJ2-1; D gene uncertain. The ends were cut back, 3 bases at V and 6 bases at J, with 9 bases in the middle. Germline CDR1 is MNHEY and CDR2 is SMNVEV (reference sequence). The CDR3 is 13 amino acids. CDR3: CASSFGPGNEQFF. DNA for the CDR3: TGTGCCAGCAGTTTCGGCCCCGGCAATGAGCAGTTCTTC.

The CDR3 region is CASSFRQFPDTQYF. DNA for the CDR3: TGTGCCAGCAGCTTCCGACAGTTTCCAGATACGCAGTATTTT. V gene TRBV7-8 combines with J gene TRBJ2-3; TRBD1 is a possible D gene (5 bases). The CDR3 spans 14 residues. The V end lost 3 bases, the J end lost 4 bases, and 11 bases lay between the germline ends. From germline, CDR1 is SGHVS and CDR2 FQNEAQ.

The DNA of the CDR3 is TGTGCCAGCAGCTTGACTAGCGGGGGGGCGGAGGATACGCAGTATTTT. This codes for CASSLTSGGAEDTQYF. The chain recombines TRBV11-2 with TRBJ2-3; 14 bases fit TRBD2. The CDR3 has 16 amino acids. V lost 3 bases, J lost 6 bases, and 5 bases stayed unmatched. Germline V gene data show CDR1 as SGHAT and CDR2 as FQNNGV.

This chain's CDR3 is CARDLGRDGYTF. Here the CDR3 DNA reads TGTGCCAGGGACCTGGGGCGGGATGGCTACACCTTC. The rearrangement uses TRBV2 and TRBJ1-2, with D tentatively TRBD1 (5 bases). Germline V gene data show CDR1 as SNHLY and CDR2 as FYNNEI. CDR3 length: 12 residues. Trimming took off 9 bases at V and 6 bases at J, with 14 bases between the two ends.

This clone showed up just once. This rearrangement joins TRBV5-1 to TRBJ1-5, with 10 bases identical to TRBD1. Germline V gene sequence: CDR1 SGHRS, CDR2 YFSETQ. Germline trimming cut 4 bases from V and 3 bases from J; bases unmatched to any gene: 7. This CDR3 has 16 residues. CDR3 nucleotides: TGCGCCAGCAGCCTGGGGACAGGGGCACTCAATCAGCCCCAGCATTTT. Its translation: CASSLGTGALNQPQHF.

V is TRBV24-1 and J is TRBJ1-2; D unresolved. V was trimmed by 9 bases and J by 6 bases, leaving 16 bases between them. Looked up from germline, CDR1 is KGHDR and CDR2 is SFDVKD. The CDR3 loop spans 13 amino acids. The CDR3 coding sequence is TGTGCCACCCGAGACAAGGGCTCGGATGGCTACACCTTC. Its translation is CATRDKGSDGYTF.

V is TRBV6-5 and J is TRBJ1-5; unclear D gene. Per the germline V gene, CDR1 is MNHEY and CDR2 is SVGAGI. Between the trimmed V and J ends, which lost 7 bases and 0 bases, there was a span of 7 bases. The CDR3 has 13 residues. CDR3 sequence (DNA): TGTGCCAGCAAACCATATAGCAATCAGCCCCAGCATTTT. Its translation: CASKPYSNQPQHF.

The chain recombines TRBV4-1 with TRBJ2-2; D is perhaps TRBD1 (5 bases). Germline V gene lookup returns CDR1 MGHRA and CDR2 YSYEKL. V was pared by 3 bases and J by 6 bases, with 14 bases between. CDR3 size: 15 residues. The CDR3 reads CASSQVGARAGELFF. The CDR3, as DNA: TGCGCCAGCAGCCAGGTTGGGGCGCGAGCCGGGGAGCTGTTTTTT.

Here the CDR3 reads CASSLDSRGGSNEQFF. For the CDR3, the DNA is TGTGCCAGCAGCTTGGATTCGCGGGGGGGCTCCAATGAGCAGTTCTTC. This rearrangement joins TRBV5-4 to TRBJ2-1; TRBD2 agrees at 9 bases. The CDR3 is made up of 16 amino acids. The V segment lost 0 bases and the J segment 6 bases; nucleotides outside the gene matches: 7. Looked up from germline, CDR1 is SGHNT and CDR2 is YYREEE (reference sequence).

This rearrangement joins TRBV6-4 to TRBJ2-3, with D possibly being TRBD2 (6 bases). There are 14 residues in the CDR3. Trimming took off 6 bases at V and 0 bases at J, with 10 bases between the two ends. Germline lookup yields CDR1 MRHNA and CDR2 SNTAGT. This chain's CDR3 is CASREAGSTDTQYF. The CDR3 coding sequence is TGTGCCAGCAGGGAAGCGGGTAGCACAGATACGCAGTATTTT.

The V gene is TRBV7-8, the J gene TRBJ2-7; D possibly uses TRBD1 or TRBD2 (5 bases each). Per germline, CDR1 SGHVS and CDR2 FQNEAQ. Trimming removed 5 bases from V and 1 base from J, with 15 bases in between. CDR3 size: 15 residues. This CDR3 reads CASSRVGTGSYEQYF. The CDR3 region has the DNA TGTGCCAGCAGCCGTGTCGGGACGGGATCCTACGAGCAGTACTTC. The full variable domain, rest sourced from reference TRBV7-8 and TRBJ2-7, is GAGVSQSPRYKVAKRGQDVALRCDPISGHVSLFWYQQALGQGPEFLTYFQNEAQLDKSGLPSDRFFAERPEGSVSTLKIQRTQQEDSAVYLCASSRVGTGSYEQYFGPGTRLTVT.

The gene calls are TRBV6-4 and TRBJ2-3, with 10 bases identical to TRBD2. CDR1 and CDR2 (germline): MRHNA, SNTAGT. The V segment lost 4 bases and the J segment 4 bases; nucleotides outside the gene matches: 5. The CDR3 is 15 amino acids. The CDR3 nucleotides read TGTGCCAGCAGTGCTGGAGCGGGGGGGGCAGATACGCAGTATTTT. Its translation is CASSAGAGGADTQYF.

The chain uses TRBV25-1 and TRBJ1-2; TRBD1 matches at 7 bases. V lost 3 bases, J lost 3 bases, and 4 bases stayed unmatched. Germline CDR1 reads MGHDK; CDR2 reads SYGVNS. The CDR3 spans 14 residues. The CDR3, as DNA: TGTGCCAGCAGTGACATCACAGGGGACTATGGCTACACCTTC. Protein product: CASSDITGDYGYTF.

This CDR3 reads CASRQTSWADTQYF. CDR3 in DNA: TGTGCCAGTAGACAGACTAGCTGGGCAGATACGCAGTATTTT. The chain has TRBV19 and TRBJ2-3; 7 positions match TRBD2. The CDR3 extends over 14 amino acids. The junction had 7 bases not matched to a gene; V was cut back by 6 bases and J by 4 bases. Germline-derived CDR1 and CDR2 are LNHDA and SQIVND (reference sequence).

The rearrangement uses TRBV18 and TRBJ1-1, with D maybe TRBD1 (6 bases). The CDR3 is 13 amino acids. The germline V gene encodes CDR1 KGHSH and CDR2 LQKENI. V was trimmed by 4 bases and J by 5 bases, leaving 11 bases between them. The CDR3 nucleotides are TGTGCCAGCTCACTTGCCGACAGGACTGAAGCTTTCTTT. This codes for CASSLADRTEAFF. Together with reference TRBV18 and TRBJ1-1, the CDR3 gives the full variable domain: NAGVMQNPRHLVRRRGQEARLRCSPMKGHSHVYWYRQLPEEGLKFMVYLQKENIIDESGMPKERFSAEFPKEGPSILRIQQVVRGDSAAYFCASSLADRTEAFFGQGTRLTVV.

CDR3 protein: CASSQDGKAGQDGNTIYF. The CDR3 bases are TGCGCCAGCAGCCAAGATGGAAAAGCGGGACAGGACGGAAACACCATATATTTT. The rearrangement uses TRBV4-1 and TRBJ1-3; TRBD1 agrees at 8 bases. Germline lookup yields CDR1 MGHRA and CDR2 YSYEKL. J was trimmed by 4 bases and V by 0 bases; bases with no gene match: 11. The CDR3 is made up of 18 amino acids.

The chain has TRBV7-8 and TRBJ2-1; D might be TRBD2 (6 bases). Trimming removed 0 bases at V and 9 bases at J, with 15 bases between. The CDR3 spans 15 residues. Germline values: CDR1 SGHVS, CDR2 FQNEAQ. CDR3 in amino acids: CASSLATSPSTEQFF. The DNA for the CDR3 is TGTGCCAGCAGCTTAGCCACTAGCCCATCCACTGAGCAGTTCTTC. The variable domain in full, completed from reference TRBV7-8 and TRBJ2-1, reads GAGVSQSPRYKVAKRGQDVALRCDPISGHVSLFWYQQALGQGPEFLTYFQNEAQLDKSGLPSDRFFAERPEGSVSTLKIQRTQQEDSAVYLCASSLATSPSTEQFFGPGTRLTVL.

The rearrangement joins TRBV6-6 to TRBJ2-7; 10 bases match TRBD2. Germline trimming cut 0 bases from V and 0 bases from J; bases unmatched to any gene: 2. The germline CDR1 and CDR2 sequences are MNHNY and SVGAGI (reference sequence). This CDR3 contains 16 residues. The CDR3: CASSYSPSGGSYEQYF. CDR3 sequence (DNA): TGTGCCAGCAGTTACTCGCCTAGCGGGGGCTCCTACGAGCAGTACTTC.

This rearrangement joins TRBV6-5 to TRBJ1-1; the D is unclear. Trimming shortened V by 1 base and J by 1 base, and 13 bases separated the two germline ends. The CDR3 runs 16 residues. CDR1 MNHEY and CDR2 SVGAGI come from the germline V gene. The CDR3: CASSYFIGEGNTEAFF. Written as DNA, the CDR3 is TGTGCCAGCAGTTACTTTATCGGGGAAGGGAACACTGAAGCTTTCTTT.

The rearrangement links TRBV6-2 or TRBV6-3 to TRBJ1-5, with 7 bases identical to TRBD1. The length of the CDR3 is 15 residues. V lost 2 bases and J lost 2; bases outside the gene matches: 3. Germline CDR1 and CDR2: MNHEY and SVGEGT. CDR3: CASSYRQGGNQPQHF. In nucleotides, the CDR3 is TGTGCCAGCAGTTACCGGCAGGGGGGCAATCAGCCCCAGCATTTT.

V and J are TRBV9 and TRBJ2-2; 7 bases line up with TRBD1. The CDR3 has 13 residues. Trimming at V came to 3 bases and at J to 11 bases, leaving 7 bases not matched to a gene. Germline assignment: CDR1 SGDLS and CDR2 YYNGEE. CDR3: CASSAGTDDELFF. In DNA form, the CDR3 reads TGTGCCAGCAGCGCCGGGACAGACGACGAGCTGTTTTTT. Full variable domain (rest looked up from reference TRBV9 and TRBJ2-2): DSGVTQTPKHLITATGQRVTLRCSPRSGDLSVYWYQQSLDQGLQFLIQYYNGEERAKGNILERFSAQQFPDLHSELNLSSLELGDSALYFCASSAGTDDELFFGEGSRLTVL.

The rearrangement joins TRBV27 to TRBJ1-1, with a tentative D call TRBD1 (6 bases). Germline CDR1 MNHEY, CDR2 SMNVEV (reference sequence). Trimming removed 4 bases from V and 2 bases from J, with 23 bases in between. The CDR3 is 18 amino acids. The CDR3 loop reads CASSSLGLGAPQNTEAFF. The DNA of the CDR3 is TGTGCCAGCAGTTCCTTGGGACTGGGGGCCCCACAAAACACTGAAGCTTTCTTT.

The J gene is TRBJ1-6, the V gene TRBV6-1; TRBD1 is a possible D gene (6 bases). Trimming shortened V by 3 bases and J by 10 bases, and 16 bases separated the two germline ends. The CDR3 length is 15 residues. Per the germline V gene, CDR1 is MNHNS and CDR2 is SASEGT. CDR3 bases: TGTGCCAGCAGTGATGTTGTGGGGGCGGGATCACCCCTCCACTTT. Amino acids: CASSDVVGAGSPLHF.

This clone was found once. For the CDR3, the DNA is TGCGCCAGCAGCTTGGCCCGGGGGACTTTTTATGAGCAGTTCTTC. It translates to CASSLARGTFYEQFF. The chain uses TRBV5-1 and TRBJ2-1; perhaps TRBD2 as D (6 bases). Germline V gene sequence: CDR1 SGHRS, CDR2 YFSETQ. CDR3 length: 15 amino acids. V lost 0 bases, J lost 8 bases, and 15 bases lay in between.

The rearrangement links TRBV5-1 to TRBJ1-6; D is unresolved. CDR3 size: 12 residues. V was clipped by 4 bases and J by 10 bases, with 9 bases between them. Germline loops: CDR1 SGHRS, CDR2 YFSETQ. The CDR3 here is CASSLGGSPLHF. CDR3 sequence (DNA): TGCGCCAGCAGCCTCGGAGGGTCACCCCTCCACTTT.

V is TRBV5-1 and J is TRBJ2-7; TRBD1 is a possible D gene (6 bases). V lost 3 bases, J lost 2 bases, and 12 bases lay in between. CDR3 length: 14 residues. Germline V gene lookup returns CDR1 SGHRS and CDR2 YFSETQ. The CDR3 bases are TGCGCCAGCAGCTCCCCGGGACAAACCTACGAGCAGTACTTC. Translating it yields CASSSPGQTYEQYF.

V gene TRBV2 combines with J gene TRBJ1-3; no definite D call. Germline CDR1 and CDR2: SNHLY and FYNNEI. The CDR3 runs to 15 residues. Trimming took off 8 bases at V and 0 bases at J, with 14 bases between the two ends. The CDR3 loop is CASSQNIPSGNTIYF. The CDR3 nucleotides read TGTGCCAGCTCCCAAAATATACCCTCTGGAAACACCATATATTTT.

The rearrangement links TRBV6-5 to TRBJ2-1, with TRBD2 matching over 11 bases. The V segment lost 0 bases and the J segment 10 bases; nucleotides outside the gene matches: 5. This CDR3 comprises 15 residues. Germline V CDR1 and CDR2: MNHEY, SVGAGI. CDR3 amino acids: CASSYSSGGAWEQFF. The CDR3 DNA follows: TGTGCCAGCAGTTACTCTAGCGGGGGGGCCTGGGAGCAGTTCTTC.